The 15 T cell receptor beta chains presented below share a single source sample, sequenced in a study of CXCR3-negative and CXCR3-positive naive CD8 T cells. Study outcomes and limitations: For CXCR3-positive naive cells, TRB CDR3s were more hydrophobic than those of CXCR3-negative naive cells.

No antigen has been identified for these receptors. cDNA libraries for TRB were generated by 5' RACE incorporating UMI labels. With the 5' RACE reads reprocessed, TCRdb shows one record per CDR3 protein and no DNA. This table holds over 100,000 distinct CDR3 sequences. The sequenced sample was naive CXCR3+ CD8+ T cells from blood. Subset denoted: CD45RO-CCR7+CD27+CD95- naive CD8+ T cells expressing CXCR3 (TNR3+). These receptors were collected from a human donor in good health. Some clones in this sample may be carry-over from other donors' samples.

V usage is TRBV6-4 and J usage is TRBJ2-3; lacking DNA, the TRBD2 call made by TCRdb goes unchecked. The CDR3 has 16 residues. CDR1 MRHNA and CDR2 SNTAGT come from the germline V gene. The CDR3 here is CASSDSSGGAVDTQYF.

This sequence joins TRBV12-3 or TRBV12-4 and TRBJ2-7; TCRdb gives TRBD1 as the D gene, but with no DNA this cannot be confirmed. The CDR3 contains 13 residues. The CDR3 spells CASSDGQEYEQYF.

The chain has TRBV3-1 and TRBJ2-2. CDR1 is LGHDT and CDR2 is YNNKEL in the germline V gene (reference sequence). CDR3 length equals 14 residues. The CDR3 here is CASSQVTNTGELFF.

This rearrangement joins TRBV12-3 or TRBV12-4 to TRBJ2-1; TCRdb selects TRBD1, and the lack of DNA leaves this call unchecked. The CDR3 totals 15 residues. The CDR3 loop reads CASSYSWTGYNEQFF.

The chain couples TRBV29-1 to TRBJ2-3; the D call of TRBD2 rests on TCRdb alone, since no DNA is present to check it. The CDR3 has 16 residues. Per the germline V gene, CDR1 is SQVTM and CDR2 is ANQGSEA. CDR3: CSVDLAGTSVTDTQYF.

The genes are TRBV18 and TRBJ2-7; TCRdb reports TRBD1, a call that lacks DNA to check it against. Per the germline V gene, CDR1 is KGHSH and CDR2 is LQKENI. The CDR3 consists of 18 residues. CDR3: CASSPGSFRTGGPYEQYF.

The chain couples TRBV5-1 to TRBJ2-1; checking the TCRdb D call of TRBD1 is not possible without DNA. The CDR3 covers 13 residues. The germline V gene has CDR1 SGHRS and CDR2 YFSETQ. The CDR3 loop reads CASTQDRDNEQFF.

This CDR3 is CASSYFQSTTETQYF. The chain is built from TRBV6-6 and TRBJ2-5; TCRdb designates TRBD2, a call that cannot be tested without DNA. Looked up from germline, CDR1 is MNHNY and CDR2 is SVGAGI (reference sequence). This CDR3 is 15 amino acids long.

The chain is built from TRBV28 and TRBJ2-3; TCRdb's assignment of TRBD1 cannot be checked, as there is no DNA. CDR1 MDHEN and CDR2 SYDVKM come from the germline V gene. CDR3 length equals 17 residues. The CDR3 reads CASSLALPGQGTDTQYF.

The chain uses TRBV14 and TRBJ2-1; no DNA is available, so the TRBD2 call from TCRdb remains unchecked. In germline, CDR1 is SGHDN, CDR2 FVKESK. The CDR3 is 17 amino acids. This CDR3 is CASSHPSRSSPYNEQFF.

The V gene is TRBV11-2, the J gene TRBJ2-1; TCRdb calls TRBD1, which cannot be checked without DNA. The CDR3 sequence is 15 residues long. In germline, CDR1 is SGHAT, CDR2 FQNNGV. The CDR3 region is CASSFGQGVNNEQFF.

The V gene is TRBV14, the J gene TRBJ2-7; TCRdb lists TRBD2, though no DNA is available to test this call. Germline V lookup: CDR1 SGHDN, CDR2 FVKESK. The CDR3 is made up of 17 amino acids. CDR3: CASSQTWGVGLAGEQYF.

This chain links TRBV28 with TRBJ2-1. CDR1 and CDR2 (germline): MDHEN, SYDVKM. The CDR3 has 13 residues. CDR3: CASSSTTYNEQFF.

The genes are TRBV11-3 and TRBJ2-1; no DNA is available, so the TRBD2 call from TCRdb remains unchecked. Looked up from germline, CDR1 is SGHNT and CDR2 is YENEEA. There are 15 residues in the CDR3. CDR3 amino acids: CASSPPNSGSREQFF. The full variable domain, its missing parts supplied by reference TRBV11-3 and TRBJ2-1, is EAGVVQSPRYKIIEKKQPVAFWCNPISGHNTLYWYLQNLGQGPELLIRYENEEAVDDSQLPKDRFSAERLKGVDSTLKIQPAELGDSAVYLCASSPPNSGSREQFFGPGTRLTVL.

This rearrangement joins TRBV4-3 to TRBJ2-1; no DNA is available, so the TRBD1 call from TCRdb remains unchecked. The length of the CDR3 is 17 residues. Germline CDR1 and CDR2: LGHNA and YSLEER. The CDR3 sequence: CASSQDEATGGMNEQFF.